Below are 23 T cell receptor beta chains sequenced from a single sample in a study of T cells expressing NK-cell markers. After re-calling the 5' RACE reads, TCRdb lists one entry per CDR3 protein, DNA absent. The ten most abundant clones cover 15% to 20% of a sample with roughly 180,000 distinct CDR3 sequences. Source material: blood T cells: a sorted CD56 or NKG2C T cell subset, CD4+ or CD8+ T cells, or bulk PBMC T cells (not recorded which). The receptors shown here come from a woman between 18 and 70 years old in good health.

The chain has TRBV29-1 and TRBJ1-1; TCRdb designates TRBD1, a call that cannot be tested without DNA. Per germline, CDR1 SQVTM and CDR2 ANQGSEA. CDR3 length: 13 residues. The CDR3 loop is CSVISEWAAEAFF. The full variable domain, with the rest looked up from reference TRBV29-1 and TRBJ1-1, is SAVISQKPSRDICQRGTSLTIQCQVDSQVTMMFWYRQQPGQSLTLIATANQGSEATYESGFVIDKFPISRPNLTFSTLTVSNMSPEDSSIYLCSVISEWAAEAFFGQGTRLTVV.

V gene TRBV20-1 combines with J gene TRBJ2-5. CDR3 length: 12 amino acids. CDR1 DFQATT and CDR2 SNEGSKA come from the germline V gene (reference sequence). CDR3 sequence reads: CSARVSTETQYF.

The chain is built from TRBV6-1 and TRBJ1-2; the D gene TCRdb calls, TRBD1, cannot be checked with no DNA. The germline V gene has CDR1 MNHNS and CDR2 SASEGT. This CDR3 is built from 16 residues. CDR3 in amino acids: CASSELGRGGSYGYTF.

This chain connects TRBV10-3 to TRBJ2-2. The germline V gene encodes CDR1 ENHRY and CDR2 SYGVKD. The CDR3 has 14 residues. The CDR3 spells CAISESPDTGELFF.

The rearrangement joins TRBV5-6 to TRBJ2-2. Germline CDR1 is SGHDT and CDR2 is YYEEEE. This CDR3 spans 18 amino acids. CDR3 residues: CASSLGVKSNANTGELFF.

This chain's CDR3 is CASSMGQGGFNSPLHF. The rearrangement uses TRBV12-3 or TRBV12-4 and TRBJ1-6; absent DNA, TCRdb's TRBD1 call cannot be checked. The CDR3 has 16 residues.

The chain joins TRBV27 to TRBJ2-3; as DNA is missing, the TRBD2 call by TCRdb cannot be tested. The CDR3 loop spans 13 amino acids. CDR1 and CDR2 (germline): MNHEY, SMNVEV (reference sequence). CDR3 loop: CASSLGRADTQYF.

The chain employs TRBV12-3 or TRBV12-4 and TRBJ1-1; the TCRdb call, TRBD1, lacks DNA for checking. The CDR3 is 15 amino acids. The CDR3 sequence: CASSLVGGLKTEAFF.

The rearrangement links TRBV12-3 or TRBV12-4 to TRBJ2-7; TCRdb proposes TRBD1, but this gene call is untestable without DNA. CDR3 length: 15 amino acids. CDR3 protein: CASIIGQGWSYEQYF.

J is TRBJ2-7 and V is TRBV4-2; there is no DNA to check the TCRdb D call of TRBD2. There are 14 residues in the CDR3. Germline CDR1 and CDR2: LGHNA and YNFKEQ. CDR3 in amino acids: CASSPSGGRGEQYF.

The chain joins TRBV5-6 to TRBJ2-1; absent DNA, TCRdb's TRBD2 call cannot be checked. The germline CDR1 and CDR2 sequences are SGHDT and YYEEEE. CDR3 length: 16 amino acids. CDR3 protein: CASSLERLAGINEQFF.

The chain combines TRBV15 with TRBJ2-7; the D gene TCRdb calls, TRBD1, cannot be checked with no DNA. Germline V CDR1 and CDR2: LNHNV, YYDKDF (reference sequence). This CDR3 comprises 15 residues. The chain's CDR3 is CATSSPGQGFYEQYF.

This rearrangement joins TRBV7-9 to TRBJ1-3; lacking DNA, the TRBD1 call made by TCRdb goes unchecked. In germline, CDR1 is SEHNR, CDR2 FQNEAQ (reference sequence). The CDR3 has 15 amino acids. The CDR3 loop reads CASSLGGSSGNTIYF.

The rearrangement links TRBV7-2 to TRBJ2-7; absent DNA, TCRdb's TRBD1 call cannot be checked. This CDR3 spans 15 amino acids. CDR1 and CDR2 (germline): SGHTA, FQGNSA. The CDR3 sequence: CASRPPGRSSYEQYF.

This rearrangement joins TRBV5-1 to TRBJ1-2; the TCRdb call, TRBD1, lacks DNA for checking. Germline CDR1 and CDR2: SGHRS and YFSETQ. The CDR3 extends over 15 amino acids. CDR3: CASSLPGQGNYGYTF.

The chain couples TRBV7-9 to TRBJ1-2; without DNA, the TCRdb call of TRBD1 cannot be checked. CDR1 and CDR2 from the germline V gene are SEHNR and FQNEAQ (reference sequence). There are 13 residues in the CDR3. CDR3 protein: CASRRQGADGYTF.

The chain recombines TRBV5-1 with TRBJ2-5. This CDR3 contains 12 residues. Looked up from germline, CDR1 is SGHRS and CDR2 is YFSETQ. CDR3 region: CASSLPQETQYF. Full variable domain (outside the CDR3, taken from reference TRBV5-1 and TRBJ2-5): KAGVTQTPRYLIKTRGQQVTLSCSPISGHRSVSWYQQTPGQGLQFLFEYFSETQRNKGNFPGRFSGRQFSNSRSEMNVSTLELGDSALYLCASSLPQETQYFGPGTRLLVL.

This chain uses TRBV20-1 with TRBJ1-5; lacking DNA, the TRBD1 call made by TCRdb goes unchecked. Germline assignment: CDR1 DFQATT and CDR2 SNEGSKA (reference sequence). CDR3 length equals 15 residues. This CDR3 reads CSARDGGTGRQPQHF.

The rearrangement uses TRBV5-6 and TRBJ2-1; TCRdb's assignment of TRBD1 cannot be checked, as there is no DNA. Germline loops: CDR1 SGHDT, CDR2 YYEEEE. The length of the CDR3 is 14 residues. The CDR3 sequence: CASSLQGGYNEQFF.

This rearrangement joins TRBV12-3 or TRBV12-4 to TRBJ2-5; without DNA, the TCRdb call of TRBD2 cannot be checked. The CDR3 runs to 14 residues. This CDR3 reads CASSLLTSRGTQYF.

The J gene is TRBJ1-6, the V gene TRBV7-3. Germline V gene sequence: CDR1 SGHTA, CDR2 FQGTGA. This CDR3 is 14 amino acids long. CDR3 sequence: CASSSGSRASPLHF.

The J gene is TRBJ1-4, the V gene TRBV6-5; TCRdb reports TRBD1, a call that lacks DNA to check it against. CDR3 size: 13 residues. The germline V gene encodes CDR1 MNHEY and CDR2 SVGAGI. The CDR3 loop is CASSSTGLTKLFF.

The chain employs TRBV27 and TRBJ2-1; TCRdb selects TRBD1, and the lack of DNA leaves this call unchecked. Per the germline V gene, CDR1 is MNHEY and CDR2 is SMNVEV (reference sequence). The CDR3 has 14 amino acids. CDR3 sequence reads: CASSSPTTRSEQFF.